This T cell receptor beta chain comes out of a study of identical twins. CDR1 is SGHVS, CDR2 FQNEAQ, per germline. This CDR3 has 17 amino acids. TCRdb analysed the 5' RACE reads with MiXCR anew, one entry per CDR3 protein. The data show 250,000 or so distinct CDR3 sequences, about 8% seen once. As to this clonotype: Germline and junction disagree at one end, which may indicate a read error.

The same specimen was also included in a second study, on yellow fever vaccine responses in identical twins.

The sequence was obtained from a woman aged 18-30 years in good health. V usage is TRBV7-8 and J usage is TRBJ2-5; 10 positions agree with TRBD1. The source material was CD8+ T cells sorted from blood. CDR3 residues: CASSGTGEIRRSETEYF. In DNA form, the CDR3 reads TGTGCCAGCAGCGGGACAGGGGAAATACGGAGATCGGAGACCGAGTACTTC.